This TCR beta chain stems from a study of T cells after yellow fever vaccination (dated by TCRdb to about 2019). With regard to the full study: The SMART-Seq v4 Ultra Low Input RNA kit was used to prepare libraries from fractions with low cell numbers. To track T-cell clones before and after primary and booster YFV17D yellow fever vaccination, bulk TCR alpha and beta repertoires were sequenced longitudinally. Two healthy male donors, one aged 18 to 30 and one aged 30 to 40 years, made up the cohort. Blood was drawn at multiple timepoints before and after primary and secondary immunization, with bulk PBMC replicates and cell subsets isolated. Broader findings and caveats from the paper: A small share of clonotypes was detected in both CD4 and CD8 compartments, with the overlap likely arising from convergent recombination. The secondary T-cell response was found to be weaker but faster than the primary response, with a peak reached on day 5 rather than on day 15. The study included only two donors, which limits how far the findings can be generalized. After the booster, most clones that had expanded after primary vaccination were detected again (almost 97% of CD4 and roughly nine tenths of CD8), suggesting broad maintenance of memory. FACS-sorted repertoires could contain abundant contaminating clonotypes from the bulk population, so computational filtering was required.

Synthesis of TCR cDNA relied on 5'RACE template switching, a step that introduced a universal primer site along with unique molecular identifiers. Priming for cDNA synthesis came from both the TCR alpha and TCR beta constant segments. Libraries were amplified in two PCR steps, with sample barcodes and sequencing adapters added in the second step. Libraries were sequenced on Illumina HiSeq 2500 (2x100 bp) or NovaSeq (2x150 bp). The original methods were these. Demultiplexing of reads and collapsing into UMI consensus sequences were performed with MIGEC, and V(D)J alignment was carried out with MiXCR. Vaccine-responding clonotypes were defined with edgeR using replicate PBMC samples, requiring FDR below 0.01 and a log2 fold change above 5 up to day 15. Each bulk clonotype received a CD4 or CD8 identity based on whether the sequenced CD4 or CD8 repertoire contained that clonotype at higher abundance. The public reads were run again by TCRdb, first through fastp at Q25 and then through MiXCR, and only productive beta chains were kept. Merged by CDR3 protein, the rows form single entries marked with the most common genes and DNA. The authors' filters were not applied to this entry. Present in this sample are just under 600,000 distinct CDR3 sequences, about 13% of which were seen just once. The ten largest make up more than 12% of the sample.

CDR1 and CDR2 were assigned from the germline V gene as SGHRS and YFSETQ. Between the V and J ends, shortened by 4 bases and 3 bases respectively, the junction contains 12 bases. From its cysteine to its phenylalanine, the CDR3 spans 14 amino acids. This entry keeps only the CDR3 DNA: 42 bases, framed from base 1. This clonotype has more than one count but fewer than ten. Its antigen remains unidentified. No much larger clone exists at a distance of one base, and base qualities are not known. Per the publication, the treatment or condition label means: live attenuated yellow fever vaccine strain. At each blood-draw timepoint, two biological replicates of bulk PBMCs were obtained. A standard Ficoll-Paque protocol was used to isolate PBMCs from peripheral blood. RNA was extracted with TriZol from bulk PBMCs, CD4 and CD8 fractions, and dextramer-positive and dextramer-negative fractions.

Rearrangement joined TRBV5-1 to TRBJ2-3, with no reliable assignment of the D segment. The origin of this receptor is a man aged 25 to 40 who received the YFV17D yellow fever vaccine. The sample here was PBMCs, taken on the day of the yellow fever booster vaccination. Read as DNA, the sequence is TGCGCCAGCAGCGGGGAAGGTTGGACAGATACGCAGTATTTT. Translation gives CASSGEGWTDTQYF.